The T cell receptor (delta chain) described here comes from a study of gamma-delta chains in newborns, infants, children. Overall study context: Innate gammadelta T cells reportedly expand polyclonally right after birth, driven by microbial exposure, per the title.

TCRdb reanalyzed the reads using CATT. The table shows 9,200 or so delta-chain clones, with approximately 22% occurring only once. Trimming cost V 4 bases and J 0 bases; bases outside gene matches: 10. The germline CDR1 and CDR2 sequences are GEAIGNYY and EKD. This CDR3 has 20 amino acids. This sequence joins TRDV2 and TRDJ3; 11 bases line up with TRDD3. This TCR came from a child who was a newborn, infant or young child, either healthy, febrile or measles-vaccinated (not recorded which). The sequenced material came from blood. The CDR3 protein is CACDTTTGGYDSWDTRQMFF. The CDR3 coding sequence is TGTGCCTGTGATACGACTACTGGGGGATATGACTCCTGGGACACCCGACAGATGTTTTTC.